The 3 T cell receptor beta chains below all came from one sample that was sequenced in a study of radiation and T cells in renal cell carcinoma. Described time point: blood 4 weeks post-SBRT, at nephrectomy. Stated treatment: 15 Gy SBRT to primary tumor, nephrectomy 4 weeks later. Clones were sequenced by immunoSEQ multiplex PCR, and TCRdb holds only the in-frame ones, with some missing. The data hold tens of thousands of clones, with around 85% observed a single time. The specimen was blood, collected from a patient whose treatment included radiotherapy and nephrectomy. The source is a man in his forties or fifties with renal cell carcinoma.

The V and J genes are TRBV9 and TRBJ2-1; TRBD1 agrees at 10 bases. The J segment lost 9 bases and the V segment lost 0 bases, leaving 6 bases of the junction unmatched. The length of the CDR3 is 15 residues. Germline V gene sequence: CDR1 SGDLS, CDR2 YYNGEE. CDR3 loop: CASSVEGQGLLEQFF. In DNA form, the CDR3 reads TGTGCCAGCAGCGTAGAGGGACAGGGGTTACTTGAGCAGTTCTTC. The full variable domain, with the rest looked up from reference TRBV9 and TRBJ2-1, is DSGVTQTPKHLITATGQRVTLRCSPRSGDLSVYWYQQSLDQGLQFLIQYYNGEERAKGNILERFSAQQFPDLHSELNLSSLELGDSALYFCASSVEGQGLLEQFFGPGTRLTVL.

The rearrangement uses TRBV7-6 and TRBJ1-5; a possible D gene is TRBD1 (6 bases). The CDR3 sequence is 15 residues long. Germline values: CDR1 SGHVS, CDR2 FNYEAQ. Trimming took off 4 bases at V and 3 bases at J, with 13 bases between the two ends. CDR3 residues: CASSSRGGFNQPQHF. Written as DNA, the CDR3 is TGTGCCAGCAGCTCAAGGGGGGGATTCAATCAGCCCCAGCATTTT.

V gene TRBV28 combines with J gene TRBJ2-7, with 9 nucleotides matching TRBD1. CDR3 length equals 16 residues. The ends lost 5 bases at V and 13 bases at J; junction bases unmatched: 21. CDR1 MDHEN and CDR2 SYDVKM come from the germline V gene. The CDR3 protein is CASSILTGGANQNYYF. CDR3 nucleotide sequence: TGTGCCAGCAGTATTCTAACAGGGGGCGCTAACCAAAATTACTACTTC.